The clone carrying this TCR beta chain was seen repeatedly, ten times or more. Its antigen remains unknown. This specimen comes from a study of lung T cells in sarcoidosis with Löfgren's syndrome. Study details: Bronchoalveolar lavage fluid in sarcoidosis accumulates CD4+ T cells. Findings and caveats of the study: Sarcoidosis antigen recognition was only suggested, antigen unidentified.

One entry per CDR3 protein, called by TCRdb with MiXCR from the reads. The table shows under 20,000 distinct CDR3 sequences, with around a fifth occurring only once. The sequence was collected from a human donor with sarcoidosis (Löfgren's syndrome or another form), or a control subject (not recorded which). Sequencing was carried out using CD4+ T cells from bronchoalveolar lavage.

The CDR3 is CASSTRTSVENEQFF. The DNA for the CDR3 is TGTGCCAGCAGTACCCGGACTAGTGTCGAAAATGAGCAGTTCTTC. The V gene is TRBV28, the J gene TRBJ2-1; 7 bases are shared with TRBD2. CDR3 length: 15 residues. CDR1 is MDHEN and CDR2 is SYDVKM in the germline V gene. J gave up 7 bases and V 5 bases, and 11 bases lay outside the gene matches.